This T cell receptor beta chain was documented in a study of cytomegalovirus exposure and HLA in healthy donors. Study context: HLA-typed donors were the source of approximately 80 million unique TCRs, which an early data release held. Whole-study findings and limits: According to a later analysis, most TCR beta chains associated with CMV appeared HLA-restricted. In an earlier analysis, in around 590 donors, most V segments appeared productive either ~87% or ~30% of the time. Sequencing probably produced one cluster of sequence variants that were highly shared.

The PCR used 60 Vbeta and 13 Jbeta primers. Assay: immunoSEQ multiplex PCR; the TCRdb copy retains only in-frame clones and omits some. The sample data list tens of thousands of clones. As regards this clone: What it binds is unknown.

The germline CDR1 and CDR2 sequences are SGHVS and FQNEAQ. Deletions cut 1 base from V and 2 bases from J, with 6 bases between. The CDR3 is made up of 13 amino acids. Sequenced input: PBMCs. The clonotype comes from a man aged 50 to 59 in good health and CMV-seronegative. V usage is TRBV7-8 and J usage is TRBJ2-7; D is uncertain. This CDR3 is CASSLGRTYEQYF. In DNA, the CDR3 is TGTGCCAGCAGCTTAGGGAGAACCTACGAGCAGTACTTC.